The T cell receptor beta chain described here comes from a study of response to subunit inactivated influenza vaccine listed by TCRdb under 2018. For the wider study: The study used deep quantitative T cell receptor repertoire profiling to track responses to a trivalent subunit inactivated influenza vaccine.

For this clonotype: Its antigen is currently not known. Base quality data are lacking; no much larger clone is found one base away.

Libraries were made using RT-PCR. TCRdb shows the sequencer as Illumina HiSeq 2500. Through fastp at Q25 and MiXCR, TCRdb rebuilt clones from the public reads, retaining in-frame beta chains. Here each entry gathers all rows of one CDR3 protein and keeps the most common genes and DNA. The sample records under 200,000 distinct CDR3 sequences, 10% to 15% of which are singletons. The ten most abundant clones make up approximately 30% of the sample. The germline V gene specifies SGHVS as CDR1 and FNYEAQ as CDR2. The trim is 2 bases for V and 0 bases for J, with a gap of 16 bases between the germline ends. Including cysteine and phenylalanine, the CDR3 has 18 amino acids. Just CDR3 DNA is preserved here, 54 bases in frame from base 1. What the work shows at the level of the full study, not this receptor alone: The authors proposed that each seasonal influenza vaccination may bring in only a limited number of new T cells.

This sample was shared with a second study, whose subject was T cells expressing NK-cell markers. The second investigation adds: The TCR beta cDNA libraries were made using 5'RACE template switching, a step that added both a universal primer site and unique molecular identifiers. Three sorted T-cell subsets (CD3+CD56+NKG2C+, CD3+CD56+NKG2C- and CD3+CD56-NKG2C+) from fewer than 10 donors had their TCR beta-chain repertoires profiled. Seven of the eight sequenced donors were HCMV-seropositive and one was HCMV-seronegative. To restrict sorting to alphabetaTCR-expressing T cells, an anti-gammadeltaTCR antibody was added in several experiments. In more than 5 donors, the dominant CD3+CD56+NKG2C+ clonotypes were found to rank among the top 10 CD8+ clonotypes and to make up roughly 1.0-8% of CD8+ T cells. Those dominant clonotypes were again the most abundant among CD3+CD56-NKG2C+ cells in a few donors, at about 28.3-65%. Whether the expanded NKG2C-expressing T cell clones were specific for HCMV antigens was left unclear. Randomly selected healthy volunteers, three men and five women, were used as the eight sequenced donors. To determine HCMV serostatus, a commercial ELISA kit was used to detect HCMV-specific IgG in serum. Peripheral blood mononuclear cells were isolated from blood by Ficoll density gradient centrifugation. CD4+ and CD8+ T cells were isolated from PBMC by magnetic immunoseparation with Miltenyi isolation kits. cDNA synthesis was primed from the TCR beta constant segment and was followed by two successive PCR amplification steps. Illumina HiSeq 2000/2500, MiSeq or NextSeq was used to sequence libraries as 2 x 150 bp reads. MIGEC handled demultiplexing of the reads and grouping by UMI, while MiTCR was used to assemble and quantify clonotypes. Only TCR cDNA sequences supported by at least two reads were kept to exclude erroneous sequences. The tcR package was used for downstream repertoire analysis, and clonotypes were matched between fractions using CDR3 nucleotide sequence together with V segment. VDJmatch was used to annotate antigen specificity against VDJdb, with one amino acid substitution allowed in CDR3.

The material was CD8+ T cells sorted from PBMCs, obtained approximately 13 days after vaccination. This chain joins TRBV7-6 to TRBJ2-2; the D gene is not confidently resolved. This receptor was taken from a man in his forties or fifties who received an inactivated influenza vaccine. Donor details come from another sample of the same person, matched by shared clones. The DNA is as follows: TGTGCCAGCAGCTTAACGAGCCCCCTGATCGCGAACACCGGGGAGCTGTTTTTT. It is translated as CASSLTSPLIANTGELFF.